This entry concerns a single T cell receptor (beta chain). Its antigen is not yet known. Nothing much larger sits one base from this clone, and base qualities are not available. The sample originates from a study of blood T cell repertoires in COVID-19 (TCRdb year 2020). General notes on the study: Samples covering the acute and convalescent phases of COVID-19 were provided by collaborators in the United States, Italy and Spain. The material from the prospective study consisted of cDNA or gDNA derived from T cells, B-cell-depleted T cells, or PBMCs. Deeply sampled blood TCRbeta repertoires from subjects exposed to, actively infected with, or recovered from COVID-19 were included in the dataset. The sample metadata nearly always contained a de-identified subject ID, COVID-19 status, age in years and sex. Where available, HLA class I and class II types were taken from metadata supplied by the sample provider and were not determined by assay-based typing. The samples were drawn from the first 160 participants of the ongoing ImmuneRACE study and from 1,254 subjects provided by 6 global collaborators. The repertoires were made available in a free public database intended to serve as a resource for research on the immune response to SARS-CoV-2. The investigation overall reported the following: The amount of clinical and demographic metadata varied by source and participant and was provided uncurated.

CDR1 MDHEN and CDR2 SYDVKM are derived from the germline V gene. V loses 8 bases, J loses 7 bases, and the germline ends lie 21 bases apart. The CDR3, from cysteine to phenylalanine, totals 14 residues. Only the CDR3 DNA is retained, 42 bases long and in frame from the first base. In Seattle, one collaborating source enrolled patients while the infection was active and tracked those patients longitudinally over the course of disease. The collaborating institutions used their own protocols to collect whole blood in K2EDTA tubes. Collaborator samples were shipped for TCRbeta analysis as frozen whole blood, isolated PBMCs, or DNA extracted from either sample type. TCRbeta CDR3 regions were amplified from genomic DNA by means of the immunoSEQ Assay, a bias-controlled multiplex PCR. Processing in the source paper ran as follows. Nucleated cell counts per sample were estimated from amplification of reference gene primers within the assay. To quantify the absolute abundance of each unique TCRbeta CDR3 rearrangement, sequence reads were collapsed and filtered. Productive Simpson clonality was computed per sample as the square root of Simpson's diversity index over productive rearrangements. TCRdb mirrors the immuneACCESS table, restricted to in-frame sequences. Some clones are absent from its copies; in checked studies, under half trace to an unresolved V gene, and the reason for the others is unknown. V and J calls and clone size are as listed in that table; D and trimming were resolved from the DNA. This sample lists 170,000 or so clones; about 87% were detected once. In total, the top ten clones hold roughly 0.58% of the sample.

The chain is encoded by TRBV28 joined to TRBJ2-7; TRBD1 could be the D gene, as 6 bases match. Sequenced input: peripheral blood. The TCR was taken from a man aged 55 to 69 with COVID-19, enrolled during active disease. The bases are TGTGCCAGCCGAACCTCAGGGGTGGTGGGGGAGCAGTACTTC. It translates to CASRTSGVVGEQYF.